This T cell receptor beta chain was identified during a study of shared clonotypes between healthy human individuals. The test was conducted at deep level. Once extracted for a subset, genomic DNA was divided evenly among several immunoSEQ plates. Measured with immunoSEQ multiplex PCR; TCRdb has only the in-frame clones, and not every one. The sample includes 450,000 to 650,000 clones, around 77% of them seen just once. Overall study results and limits: Tissues were not sampled, only blood, and their repertoires likely differ.

Details on this clone: The antigen is not known.

Trimming removed 3 bases from V and 4 bases from J; junction bases left unmatched: 5. The CDR3 sequence is 15 residues long. CDR1 and CDR2 (germline): SGHAT, FQNNGV. Sequenced material: PBMCs. The J gene is TRBJ2-2, the V gene TRBV11-2, with 7 bases aligning to TRBD2. The sequence was collected from a woman between 35 and 50 years old in good health. Some clones in this sample may be carry-over from other donors' samples. CDR3 in amino acids: CASSFGLGATGELFF. For the CDR3, the DNA is TGTGCCAGCAGCTTCGGACTAGGGGCCACCGGGGAGCTGTTTTTT.